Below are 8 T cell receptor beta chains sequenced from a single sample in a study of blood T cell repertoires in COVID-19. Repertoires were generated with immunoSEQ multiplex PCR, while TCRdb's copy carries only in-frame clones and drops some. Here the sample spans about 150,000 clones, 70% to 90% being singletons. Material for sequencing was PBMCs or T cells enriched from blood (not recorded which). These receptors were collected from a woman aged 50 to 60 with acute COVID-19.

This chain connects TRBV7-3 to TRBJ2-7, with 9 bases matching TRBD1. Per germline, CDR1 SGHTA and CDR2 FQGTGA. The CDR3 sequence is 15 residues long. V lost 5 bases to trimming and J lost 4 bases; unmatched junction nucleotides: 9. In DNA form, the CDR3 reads TGTGCCAGCAGCCCCACAGGGGGCCCCCCTTACGAGCAGTACTTC. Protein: CASSPTGGPPYEQYF.

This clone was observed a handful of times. This chain's CDR3 is CASSRVEGIGNTIYF. For the CDR3, the DNA is TGTGCCAGCAGTCGAGTGGAGGGCATCGGAAACACCATATATTTT. The V call is TRBV28, the J call TRBJ1-3; no reliable D call. The CDR3 spans 15 residues. V was clipped by 5 bases and J by 4 bases, with 15 bases between them. Germline CDR1 and CDR2: MDHEN and SYDVKM.

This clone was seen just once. CDR3 bases: TGTGCCAGCCCACTAGCGGGAGAGACCCAGTACTTC. Translating gives CASPLAGETQYF. The chain couples TRBV6-4 to TRBJ2-5, with 9 bases matching TRBD2. Germline CDR1 MRHNA, CDR2 SNTAGT. V dropped 8 bases and J dropped 4; count of bases not matched to a gene: 2. CDR3 length equals 12 residues.

The CDR3 region has the DNA TGTGCCAGCACCCAGGGGTACGCTGAAGCTTTCTTT. This sequence encodes CASTQGYAEAFF. V and J are TRBV7-2 and TRBJ1-1; possible D gene TRBD1, 6 bases. The germline gives CDR1 SGHTA, CDR2 FQGNSA. The CDR3 has 12 amino acids. Trimming removed 7 bases from V and 6 bases from J, with 12 bases in between.

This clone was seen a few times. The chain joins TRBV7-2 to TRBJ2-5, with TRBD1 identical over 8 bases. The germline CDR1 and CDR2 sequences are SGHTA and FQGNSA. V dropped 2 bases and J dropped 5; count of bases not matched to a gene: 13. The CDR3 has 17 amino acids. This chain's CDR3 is CASSLNPAGGAGETQYF. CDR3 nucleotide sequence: TGTGCCAGCAGCTTAAATCCGGCAGGGGGCGCCGGGGAGACCCAGTACTTC. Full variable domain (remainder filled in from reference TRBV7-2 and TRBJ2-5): GAGVSQSPSNKVTEKGKDVELRCDPISGHTALYWYRQSLGQGLEFLIYFQGNSAPDKSGLPSDRFSAERTGGSVSTLTIQRTQQEDSAVYLCASSLNPAGGAGETQYFGPGTRLLVL.

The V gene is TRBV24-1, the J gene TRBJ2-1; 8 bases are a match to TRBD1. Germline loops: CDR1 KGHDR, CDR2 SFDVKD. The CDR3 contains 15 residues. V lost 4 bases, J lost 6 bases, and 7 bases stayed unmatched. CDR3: CATSEGGTGGNEQFF. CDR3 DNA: TGTGCCACCAGTGAAGGGGGTACAGGGGGCAATGAGCAGTTCTTC.

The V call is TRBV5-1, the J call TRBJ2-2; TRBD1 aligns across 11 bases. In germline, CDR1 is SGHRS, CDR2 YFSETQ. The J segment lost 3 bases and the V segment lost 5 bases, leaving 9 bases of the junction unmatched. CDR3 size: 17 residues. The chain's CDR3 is CASRTTGTGGDTGELFF. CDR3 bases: TGCGCCAGCAGAACCACCGGGACAGGGGGAGACACCGGGGAGCTGTTTTTT. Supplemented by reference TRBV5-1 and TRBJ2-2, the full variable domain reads KAGVTQTPRYLIKTRGQQVTLSCSPISGHRSVSWYQQTPGQGLQFLFEYFSETQRNKGNFPGRFSGRQFSNSRSEMNVSTLELGDSALYLCASRTTGTGGDTGELFFGEGSRLTVL.

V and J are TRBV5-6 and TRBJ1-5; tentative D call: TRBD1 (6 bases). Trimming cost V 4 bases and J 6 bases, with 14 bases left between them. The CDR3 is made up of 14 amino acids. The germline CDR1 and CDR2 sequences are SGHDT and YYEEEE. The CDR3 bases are TGTGCCAGCAGCCTCAACAGGGTAGGTCAGCCCCAGCATTTT. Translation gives CASSLNRVGQPQHF.